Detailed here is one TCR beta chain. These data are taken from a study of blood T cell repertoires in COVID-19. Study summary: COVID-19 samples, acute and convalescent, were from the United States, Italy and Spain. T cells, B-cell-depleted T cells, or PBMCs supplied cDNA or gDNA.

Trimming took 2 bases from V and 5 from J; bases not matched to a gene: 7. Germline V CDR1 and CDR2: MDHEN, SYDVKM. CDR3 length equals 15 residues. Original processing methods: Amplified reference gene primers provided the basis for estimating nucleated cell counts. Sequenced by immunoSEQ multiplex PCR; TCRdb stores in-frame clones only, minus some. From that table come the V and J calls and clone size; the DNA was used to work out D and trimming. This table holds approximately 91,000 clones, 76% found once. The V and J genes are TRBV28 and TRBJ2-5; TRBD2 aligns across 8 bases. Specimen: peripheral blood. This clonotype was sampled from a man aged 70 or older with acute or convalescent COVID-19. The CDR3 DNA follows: TGTGCCAGCAGTTTAACAGCGGGAGTACGGGAGACCCAGTACTTC. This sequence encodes CASSLTAGVRETQYF.